Described below is a single T cell receptor (beta chain) sequence and its context. This clonotype showed up just a few times. Its antigen is unknown. Per-base quality was not reported, and no clone a single base away is much larger than it. CDR3 length: 16 amino acids, cysteine to phenylalanine. Here the CDR3 DNA is all that survives: 48 bases in frame from base 1. The V and J ends are trimmed by 2 bases and 0 bases, leaving 11 bases between them. Based on the germline V gene, the CDR1 and CDR2 sequences are SGHTA and FQGNSA. These data originate in a study of identical twins (TCRdb year 2016). Broadly, across the study: To test whether fetal clonotypes persist, this study deep-sequenced TCR alpha and beta repertoires from monozygotic twins, from unrelated adults of various ages, and from cord blood. To rule out contamination, replicate twin experiments were performed at different times with different library preparation protocols. What the authors observed across the whole study: Because the same donors could not be followed over many years, conclusions were based on cross-sectional statistical analysis. In monozygotic twins, out-of-frame TCR alpha sharing was systematically underestimated by recombination models, although the models agreed with sharing between unrelated individuals. Compared with coincidental sharing between unrelated individuals, out-of-frame TCR alpha sequences shared between twins showed an excess of sequences with low generation probability. Abundant cord blood beta clonotypes had fewer insertions, young adult naive repertoires showed a similar but weaker trend, and memory repertoires showed no such trend. Zero-insertion analyses could be partly confounded by invariant T cells such as MAIT and iNKT, though diverse VJ usage argued against such confounding for most clonotypes. The excess sharing between twins in beta out-of-frame sequences was weaker because fewer shared sequences reduced the signal-to-noise ratio.

Receptors were amplified or captured by 5' RACE. Sequencing relied on an Illumina HiSeq 2000. A universal primer binding site was introduced by template switching, and a unique molecular identifier was present in the final cDNA, enabling accurate counting of TCR cDNA molecules. Specific primers in the conserved constant-segment region were used to synthesize first-strand cDNA for the TCR alpha and beta chains. To control for contamination, every cDNA library was double barcoded, receiving both a SMART-Mk sample barcode and Illumina barcodes. TruSeq adapter sequences along with Illumina sample barcodes were introduced in two successive PCR steps. TCR alpha and beta cDNA libraries were sequenced on the Illumina HiSeq platform with custom primers. Processing in the source paper ran as follows. Raw reads were processed with MiGEC to extract unique molecular identifiers, and MiXCR was used to determine CDR3 positions. Recombination models were inferred per individual with the repgenHMM and IGoR tools using an EM algorithm. The analysis of shared clonotypes was done with the tcR package in R, with sharing normalized by the product of cloneset sizes. To study raw recombination free of thymic and clonal selection effects, out-of-frame nonproductive sequences were analyzed. Starting from the raw public reads, TCRdb applied fastp trimming at Q25, assembled clones with MiXCR and retained in-frame beta chains. CDR3 protein sequences are deduplicated, and each keeps its most common genes and DNA. V and J calls and clone size were set by TCRdb, not the authors. For this sample there are around 1.7 million distinct CDR3 sequences; around 33% appear just once. Jointly, the top ten make up approximately 0.29% of the sample.

Every donor in the study was a healthy Caucasian. The source material was cord blood. Recombination joined TRBV7-2 with TRBJ2-1, with the D call perhaps TRBD1 or TRBD2, as 5 bases match in each case. The TCR comes from a newborn girl in good health. The CDR3 corresponds to CASSLWGSASYNEQFF. The DNA reads as follows: TGTGCCAGCAGCTTATGGGGGAGCGCCTCCTACAATGAGCAGTTCTTC.